Each of the 3 T cell receptor beta chains below was sequenced from the same sample in a study of monozygotic twins with inflammatory bowel disease. TCRdb re-called the 5' RACE reads; every CDR3 protein appears as one record, without DNA. There are about 380,000 distinct CDR3 sequences in the sample, with 2% to 3% held by the top ten. The material sequenced was blood. Receptor source: a human donor with ulcerative colitis or Crohn's disease, or a healthy co-twin of an affected twin (not recorded which).

This chain connects TRBV4-1 to TRBJ2-1; as DNA is missing, the TRBD1 call by TCRdb cannot be tested. The CDR3 spans 15 residues. The V gene's germline CDR1 is MGHRA and CDR2 YSYEKL. The CDR3: CASRPSGGLYNEQFF.

The chain has TRBV20-1 and TRBJ2-7. CDR1 and CDR2 (germline): DFQATT, SNEGSKA (reference sequence). This CDR3 is 15 amino acids long. The CDR3 is CSAHRSVGYSYEQYF.

V is TRBV7-3 and J is TRBJ2-2; TCRdb returns TRBD1, unconfirmable since there is no DNA. The CDR3 contains 17 residues. Germline CDR1 and CDR2: SGHTA and FQGTGA. The CDR3 here is CASSLTEGGAIAGELFF.